A single sample is the source of the 12 T cell receptor beta chains below, sequenced in a study of T cell repertoires in cytomegalovirus infection. Using its own MiXCR run on the reads, TCRdb lists one record per CDR3 protein. The profile covers 150,000 to 200,000 distinct CDR3 sequences, with under 30% appearing a single time and approximately 30% taken by the ten largest. Sequencing was done on a sample of PBMCs. The origin of the receptors is a human donor in good health (CMV status not recorded). Some clones in this sample may be carry-over from other donors' samples.

This clonotype was seen a few times. V is TRBV15 and J is TRBJ2-5; 7 bases align to TRBD1. The CDR3 is 14 residues long. CDR1 is LNHNV and CDR2 is YYDKDF in the germline V gene (reference sequence). The J segment lost 5 bases and the V segment lost 3 bases, leaving 6 bases of the junction unmatched. CDR3 amino acids: CATSRDRRRETQYF. The CDR3 DNA reads as TGTGCCACCAGCAGGGACAGGAGAAGGGAGACCCAGTACTTC.

This clonotype was found many times. This rearrangement joins TRBV7-2 to TRBJ2-6; D is possibly TRBD1 or TRBD2 (5 bases each). The CDR3 consists of 15 residues. Between the trimmed V and J ends, which lost 5 bases and 4 bases, there was a span of 12 bases. Germline CDR1 SGHTA, CDR2 FQGNSA. Here the CDR3 DNA reads TGTGCCAGCAGCCCAACCGGGGCAGGGGCCAACGTCCTGACTTTC. Protein sequence: CASSPTGAGANVLTF.

This clonotype occurred a few times. The rearrangement joins TRBV28 to TRBJ1-5; D is unclear. The CDR3 consists of 17 residues. CDR1 is MDHEN, CDR2 SYDVKM, per germline. Trimming took 6 bases from V and 1 from J, leaving 19 bases between them. This chain's CDR3 is CASSLHTGRPSNQPQHF. The CDR3 DNA reads TGTGCCAGCAGCCTACACACGGGCCGACCCAGCAATCAGCCCCAGCATTTT.

The chain combines TRBV30 with TRBJ1-2; D might be TRBD1 (5 bases). CDR1 and CDR2 from the germline V gene are GTSNPN and SVGIG (reference sequence). The CDR3 is made up of 14 amino acids. Trimming stripped 2 bases from V and 3 bases from J, with 13 bases between. CDR3 DNA sequence: TGTGCCTGGAGTCTCGACAGTACCGACTATGGCTACACCTTC. This translates into CAWSLDSTDYGYTF.

The rearrangement links TRBV2 to TRBJ2-2; tentative D call: TRBD1 (6 bases). With 1 base removed from V and 4 bases from J, the gap between germline ends came to 13 bases. Per the germline V gene, CDR1 is SNHLY and CDR2 is FYNNEI. The CDR3 has 16 amino acids. The CDR3 region is CASSEGGGQTTGELFF. The CDR3 nucleotides are TGTGCCAGCAGTGAAGGGGGCGGACAGACCACCGGGGAGCTGTTTTTT.

This clonotype was seen a handful of times. The chain carries TRBV7-2 and TRBJ2-1; perhaps TRBD2 as D (5 bases). The germline CDR1 and CDR2 sequences are SGHTA and FQGNSA. The length of the CDR3 is 14 residues. V shed 4 bases and J shed 10 bases, with 17 bases lying between them. The CDR3 region is CASSSDPSGREQFF. The CDR3, as DNA: TGTGCCAGCAGCTCCGACCCCTCGGGAAGAGAGCAGTTCTTC.

This clonotype has a handful of counts. The V gene is TRBV7-3, the J gene TRBJ2-3; maybe TRBD2 (7 bases). Germline V gene lookup returns CDR1 SGHTA and CDR2 FQGTGA. This CDR3 has 18 residues. V lost 5 bases to trimming and J lost 1 base, with 22 bases between them. CDR3: CASSRVGGGAEGTDTQYF. CDR3 nucleotides: TGTGCCAGCAGCCGCGTGGGGGGGGGGGCCGAAGGCACAGATACGCAGTATTTT. The full variable domain, rest sourced from reference TRBV7-3 and TRBJ2-3, is GAGVSQTPSNKVTEKGKYVELRCDPISGHTALYWYRQSLGQGPEFLIYFQGTGAADDSGLPNDRFFAVRPEGSVSTLKIQRTERGDSAVYLCASSRVGGGAEGTDTQYFGPGTRLTVL.

This clonotype was observed a few times. This chain connects TRBV20-1 to TRBJ1-1; D is ambiguous. Germline CDR1 and CDR2: DFQATT and SNEGSKA (reference sequence). The CDR3 extends over 11 amino acids. The CDR3 region is CSALIGTEAFF. The DNA of the CDR3 is TGCAGCGCCCTAATAGGCACTGAAGCTTTCTTT.

This clonotype turned up a few times. The chain is built from TRBV11-2 and TRBJ2-5; D perhaps matches TRBD2 (5 bases). The CDR3 spans 14 residues. Germline-derived CDR1 and CDR2 are SGHAT and FQNNGV. The germline V and J ends were trimmed by 3 bases and 1 base, with 9 bases remaining between them. The CDR3 nucleotides read TGTGCCAGCAGCTTGAGGGTTGCCCAAGAGACCCAGTACTTC. The encoded protein is CASSLRVAQETQYF.

The rearrangement joins TRBV12-3 or TRBV12-4 to TRBJ2-3; TRBD1 matches 9 bases. Trimming took 5 bases from V and 4 from J; bases not matched to a gene: 7. The CDR3 length is 15 residues. In DNA form, the CDR3 reads TGTGCCAGCAGTCGACAGGGGGTACGAGCAGATACGCAGTATTTT. It specifies CASSRQGVRADTQYF.

This chain uses TRBV3-1 with TRBJ1-5; 12 nucleotides match TRBD1. This CDR3 contains 16 residues. Trimming took 8 bases from V and 1 from J; bases not matched to a gene: 6. CDR1 is LGHDT, CDR2 YNNKEL, per germline (reference sequence). CDR3: CASLRDRGLSNQPQHF. The CDR3, as DNA: TGTGCCAGCCTCCGGGACAGGGGGCTCAGCAATCAGCCCCAGCATTTT.

The rearrangement links TRBV20-1 to TRBJ1-2, with D maybe TRBD1 (6 bases). CDR1 and CDR2 (germline): DFQATT, SNEGSKA (reference sequence). The CDR3 covers 13 residues. With 5 bases removed from V and 3 bases from J, the gap between germline ends came to 13 bases. DNA of the CDR3: TGCAGTGCTCCGCCGGGGGGCGACTATGGCTACACCTTC. This sequence encodes CSAPPGGDYGYTF.